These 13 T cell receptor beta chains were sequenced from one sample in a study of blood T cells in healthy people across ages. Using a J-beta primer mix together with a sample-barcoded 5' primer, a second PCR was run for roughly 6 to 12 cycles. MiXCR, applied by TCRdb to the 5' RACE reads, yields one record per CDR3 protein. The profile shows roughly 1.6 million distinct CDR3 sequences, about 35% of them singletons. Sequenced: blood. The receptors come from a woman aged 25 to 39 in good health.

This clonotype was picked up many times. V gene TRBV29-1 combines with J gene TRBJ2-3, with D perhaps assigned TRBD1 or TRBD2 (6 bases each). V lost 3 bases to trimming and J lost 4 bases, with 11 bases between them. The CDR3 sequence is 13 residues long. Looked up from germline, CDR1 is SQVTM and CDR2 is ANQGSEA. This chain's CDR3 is CSVDGGGADTQYF. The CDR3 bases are TGCAGCGTTGATGGGGGCGGGGCAGATACGCAGTATTTT.

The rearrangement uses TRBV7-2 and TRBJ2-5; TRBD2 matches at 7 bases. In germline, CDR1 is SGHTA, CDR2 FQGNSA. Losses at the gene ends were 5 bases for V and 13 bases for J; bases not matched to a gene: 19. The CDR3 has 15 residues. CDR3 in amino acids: CASSPRASGGGELYF. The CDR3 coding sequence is TGTGCCAGCAGCCCCCGAGCTAGCGGAGGAGGGGAGCTGTACTTC.

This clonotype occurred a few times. CDR3 sequence (DNA): TGTGCCAGCAGCCAAGGTTCTAGCGGGACAAAGCAGTACTTC. Residues: CASSQGSSGTKQYF. The chain is built from TRBV14 and TRBJ2-7, with 9 nucleotides matching TRBD2. CDR1 and CDR2 from the germline V gene are SGHDN and FVKESK. V lost 1 base to trimming and J lost 8 bases; unmatched junction nucleotides: 6. The CDR3 is 14 amino acids.

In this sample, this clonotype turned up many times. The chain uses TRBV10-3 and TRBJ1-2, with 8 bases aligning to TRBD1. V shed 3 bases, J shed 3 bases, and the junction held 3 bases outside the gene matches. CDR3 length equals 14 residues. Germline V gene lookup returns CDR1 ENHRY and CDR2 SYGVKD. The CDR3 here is CAISDQTGDYGYTF. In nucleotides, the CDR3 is TGTGCCATCAGTGATCAGACAGGGGACTATGGCTACACCTTC.

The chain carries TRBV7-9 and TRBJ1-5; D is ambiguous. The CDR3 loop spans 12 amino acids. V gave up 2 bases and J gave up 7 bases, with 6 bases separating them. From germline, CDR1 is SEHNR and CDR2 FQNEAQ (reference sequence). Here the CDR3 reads CASSLQMQPQHF. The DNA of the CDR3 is TGTGCCAGCAGCTTACAAATGCAGCCCCAGCATTTT.

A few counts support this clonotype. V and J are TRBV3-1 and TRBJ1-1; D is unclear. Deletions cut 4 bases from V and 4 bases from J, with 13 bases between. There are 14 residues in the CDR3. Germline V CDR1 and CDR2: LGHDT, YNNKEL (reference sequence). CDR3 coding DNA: TGTGCCAGCAGCCCGCGCCACCCTGCCACTGAAGCTTTCTTT. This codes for CASSPRHPATEAFF.

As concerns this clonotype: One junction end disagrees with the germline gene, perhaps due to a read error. The CDR3 nucleotides are TGCGTCAGCAGCCCGACAGGGGAAATTAGGGCAGATACGCAGTATTTT. Its translation: CVSSPTGEIRADTQYF. The chain uses TRBV5-1 and TRBJ2-3; 8 bases map to TRBD1. Germline-derived CDR1 and CDR2 are SGHRS and YFSETQ. The CDR3 runs 16 residues.

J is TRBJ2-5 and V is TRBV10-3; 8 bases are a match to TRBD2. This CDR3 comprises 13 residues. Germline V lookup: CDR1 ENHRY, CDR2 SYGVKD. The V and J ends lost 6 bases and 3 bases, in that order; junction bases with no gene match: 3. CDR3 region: CAISGGAEETQYF. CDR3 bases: TGTGCCATCAGCGGGGGGGCTGAAGAGACCCAGTACTTC.

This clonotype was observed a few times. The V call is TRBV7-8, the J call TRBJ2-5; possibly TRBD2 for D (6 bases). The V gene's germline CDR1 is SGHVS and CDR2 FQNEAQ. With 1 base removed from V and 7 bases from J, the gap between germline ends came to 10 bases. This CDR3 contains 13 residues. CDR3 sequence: CASSLGVEGTQYF. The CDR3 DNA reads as TGTGCCAGCAGCTTAGGTGTGGAGGGGACCCAGTACTTC.

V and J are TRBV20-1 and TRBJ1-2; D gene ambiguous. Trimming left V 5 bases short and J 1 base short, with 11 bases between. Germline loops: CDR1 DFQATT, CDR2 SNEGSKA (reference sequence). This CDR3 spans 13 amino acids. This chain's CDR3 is CSASATDNYGYTF. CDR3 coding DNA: TGCAGTGCTTCCGCGACCGATAACTATGGCTACACCTTC.

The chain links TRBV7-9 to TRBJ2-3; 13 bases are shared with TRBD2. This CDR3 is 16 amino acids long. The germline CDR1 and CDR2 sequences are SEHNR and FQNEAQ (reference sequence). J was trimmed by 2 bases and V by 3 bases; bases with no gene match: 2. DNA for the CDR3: TGTGCCAGCAGCTTGACTAGCGGGGGGAACACAGATACGCAGTATTTT. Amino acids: CASSLTSGGNTDTQYF.

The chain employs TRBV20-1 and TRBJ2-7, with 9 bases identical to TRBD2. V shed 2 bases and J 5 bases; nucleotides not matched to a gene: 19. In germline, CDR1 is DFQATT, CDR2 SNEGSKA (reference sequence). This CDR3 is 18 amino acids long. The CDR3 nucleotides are TGCAGTGCTAGAAAGGGGGGGGGCCGTAGCGGGAGTATAAACGAGCAGTACTTC. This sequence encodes CSARKGGGRSGSINEQYF.

The CDR3 protein is CASSSSTGHGANVLTF. The DNA for the CDR3 is TGTGCCAGCAGTTCCTCGACAGGGCATGGGGCCAACGTCCTGACTTTC. This chain connects TRBV28 to TRBJ2-6; TRBD1 matches 7 bases. Germline-derived CDR1 and CDR2 are MDHEN and SYDVKM. This CDR3 contains 16 residues. V shed 4 bases, J shed 3 bases, and the junction held 6 bases outside the gene matches.